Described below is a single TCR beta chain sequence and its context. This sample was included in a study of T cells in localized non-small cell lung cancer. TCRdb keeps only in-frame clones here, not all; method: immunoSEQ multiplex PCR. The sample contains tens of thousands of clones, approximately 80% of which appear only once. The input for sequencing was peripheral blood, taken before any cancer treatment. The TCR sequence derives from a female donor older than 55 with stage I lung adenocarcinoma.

The CDR3 region has the DNA TGTGCCAGCATCTGGGACAGGGCTGGCTACACCTTC. This translates into CASIWDRAGYTF. The genes are TRBV6-1 and TRBJ1-2, with 9 bases fitting TRBD1. The germline V gene encodes CDR1 MNHNS and CDR2 SASEGT. V was pared by 7 bases and J by 7 bases, with 4 bases of the junction left unmatched. This CDR3 contains 12 residues.